This T cell receptor beta chain derives from a study of T cell changes during pregnancy in multiple sclerosis. Clones were read by immunoSEQ multiplex PCR, and TCRdb kept only the in-frame ones, dropping some. The sample contains fewer than 95,000 clones, 85% to 95% of which appear only once. Unmatched junction bases numbered 2, after V lost 1 base and J lost 5 bases. This CDR3 region has 13 residues. Germline V gives CDR1 MNHEY, CDR2 SVGAGI. This sample comprised peripheral blood, obtained in the first trimester of pregnancy. This sequence joins TRBV6-5 and TRBJ2-7, with TRBD1 matching 7 bases. The sequence was obtained from a female donor with multiple sclerosis, enrolled in a pregnancy study. This chain's CDR3 is CASSYLTGNEQYF. The CDR3 DNA reads as TGTGCCAGCAGTTACTTGACAGGGAACGAGCAGTACTTC.